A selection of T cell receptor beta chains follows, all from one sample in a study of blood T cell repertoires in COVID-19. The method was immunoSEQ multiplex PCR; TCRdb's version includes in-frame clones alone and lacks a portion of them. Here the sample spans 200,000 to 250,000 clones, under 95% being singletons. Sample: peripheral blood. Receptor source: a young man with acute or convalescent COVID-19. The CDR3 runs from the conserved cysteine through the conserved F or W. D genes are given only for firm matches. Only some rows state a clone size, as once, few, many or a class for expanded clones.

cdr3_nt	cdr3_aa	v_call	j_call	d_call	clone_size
TGTGCCAGTAGTATCAGTGGGACAGGTTATAGCAATCAGCCCCAGCATTTT	CASSISGTGYSNQPQHF	TRBV19	TRBJ1-5	TRBD1	-
TGTGCCAGTAGTATAGGACAGGGGAGGGGTCAGCCCCAGCATTTT	CASSIGQGRGQPQHF	TRBV19	TRBJ1-5	TRBD1	-
TGTGCCAGCTCACGGGTTGGAGTCCTGAGCTCTGGAAACACCATATATTTT	CASSRVGVLSSGNTIYF	TRBV18	TRBJ1-3	-	-
TGTGCCAGCAGCAGCTCTCCCCCGGGACAGGGACTAGATACGCAGTATTTT	CASSSSPPGQGLDTQYF	TRBV7-3	TRBJ2-3	TRBD1	once
TGTGCCAGTAGTATCTACGGGGGGGCATTAGGTACCGGGGAGCTGTTTTTT	CASSIYGGALGTGELFF	TRBV19	TRBJ2-2	TRBD2	-
TGTGCCAGTAGTATCGTAAACAGGGTTTACAATGAGCAGTTCTTC	CASSIVNRVYNEQFF	TRBV19	TRBJ2-1	-	-
TGTGCCAGCAGTTATGCCTGGGACAGGAGGGACCAAGAGACCCAGTACTTC	CASSYAWDRRDQETQYF	TRBV28	TRBJ2-5	TRBD1	-
TGTGCCACCAGCAGAGTGCAAGAGGGAGGGAGTTATGGCTACACCTTC	CATSRVQEGGSYGYTF	TRBV15	TRBJ1-2	-	-
TGTGCCAAACGACAGGGAGAGACAGATACGCAGTATTTT	CAKRQGETDTQYF	TRBV10-3	TRBJ2-3	TRBD1	-
TGTGCCAGCAGCCCTAGCGGACTGATGCCCATGAACACTGAAGCTTTCTTT	CASSPSGLMPMNTEAFF	TRBV9	TRBJ1-1	-	-
TGTGCCAGCAGAAACGTGACAGGGGAAGTGAACGAGCAGTACTTC	CASRNVTGEVNEQYF	TRBV27	TRBJ2-7	TRBD1	-
TGCGCCAGCAGCTTGAGAAGCGGGGTCTCTGGGGCCAACGTCCTGACTTTC	CASSLRSGVSGANVLTF	TRBV5-1	TRBJ2-6	TRBD2	-
TGCGCCAGCAGTCAAGCCAGGGACAGGGTCTCCTACGAGCAGTACTTC	CASSQARDRVSYEQYF	TRBV23-1	TRBJ2-7	TRBD1	-
TGTGCCGCCGAGGGCTGGAATGAGCAGTTCTTC	CAAEGWNEQFF	TRBV28	TRBJ2-1	-	-
TGCGCCAGCAGCCCTGGACAGGGCTCTGAAGCTTTCTTT	CASSPGQGSEAFF	TRBV5-1	TRBJ1-1	TRBD1	-
TGTGCCAGCAGCCAATCCGGGGACAGGGATGAAAAACTGTTTTTT	CASSQSGDRDEKLFF	TRBV7-9	TRBJ1-4	TRBD1	-
TGTGCCAGCAGCGCCCAGGGGAACTTAGGACTAGCCAAAAACATTCAGTACTTC	CASSAQGNLGLAKNIQYF	TRBV5-5	TRBJ2-4	-	-
TGTGCCAGCAGTGAATTTGGAGGTGGGTCGGAAAAACTGTTTTTT	CASSEFGGGSEKLFF	TRBV25-1	TRBJ1-4	-	-
TGTGCCAGCAGTTTGGTAGCGGAAGTGTTAGATGAGCAGTTCTTC	CASSLVAEVLDEQFF	TRBV27	TRBJ2-1	-	once
TGCGCCAGCAGCTTGGCAGAACCCGTCCATGGCTACACCTTC	CASSLAEPVHGYTF	TRBV5-1	TRBJ1-2	-	-
TGTGCCAGCAGCTTAGAGGGGTTTCGGTATGGCTACACCTTC	CASSLEGFRYGYTF	TRBV7-2	TRBJ1-2	-	-
TGTGCCAGCAGTGAAGTAGCGGGAGGCGAGCAGTACTTC	CASSEVAGGEQYF	TRBV6-1	TRBJ2-7	TRBD2	-
TGTGCCAGCAGAAGACAGGGGGCATACGAGCAGTACTTC	CASRRQGAYEQYF	TRBV27	TRBJ2-7	TRBD1	many
TGTGCCAGTAGTATCCAGGACAGGGTTCCCTTCACTGAAGCTTTCTTT	CASSIQDRVPFTEAFF	TRBV19	TRBJ1-1	TRBD1	-
TGTGCCAGCAGTTTGGGCCACGAGCAGTACTTC	CASSLGHEQYF	TRBV28	TRBJ2-7	-	-
TGTGCCAGCTCACCCGGACAGGGATTGACTGATCAGCCCCAGCATTTT	CASSPGQGLTDQPQHF	TRBV18	TRBJ1-5	TRBD1	-
TGCAGCGTTCTCGGTTCACTCTCCCCCAACACTGAAGCTTTCTTT	CSVLGSLSPNTEAFF	TRBV29-1	TRBJ1-1	-	-
TGTGCCAGTAGTATGGCCAGGATGCTGACTAACTATGGCTACACCTTC	CASSMARMLTNYGYTF	TRBV19	TRBJ1-2	-	-
TGCGCCAGCAGCTTCGGACAGGGATCTGAAGCTTTCTTT	CASSFGQGSEAFF	TRBV5-1	TRBJ1-1	TRBD1	-
TGTGCCAGCTCTCCTCAAGCGGGGGCGCTCACAGATACGCAGTATTTT	CASSPQAGALTDTQYF	TRBV18	TRBJ2-3	TRBD2	-
TGTGCCAGCAGAGACAGCTTGTACAATGAGCAGTTCTTC	CASRDSLYNEQFF	TRBV28	TRBJ2-1	-	-
TGTGCCAGCAGATGGGACAGGGGGCGAGATACGCAGTATTTT	CASRWDRGRDTQYF	TRBV5-4	TRBJ2-3	TRBD1	-
TGTGCCAGCAGTGAGAGGGGGAGATCCTACAATGAGCAGTTCTTC	CASSERGRSYNEQFF	TRBV6-1	TRBJ2-1	-	-
TGCGCCAGCAGCGACCGTCCACAGGGGTGGCAGTACTTC	CASSDRPQGWQYF	TRBV10-1	TRBJ2-7	TRBD1	-
TGTGCCAGCTCACCATTGGCTAGCGGGATAGGGGAGCAGTACTTC	CASSPLASGIGEQYF	TRBV18	TRBJ2-7	TRBD2	-
TGTGCCAGCTCACCAGACAGGGTTGTTGGCACTGAAGCTTTCTTT	CASSPDRVVGTEAFF	TRBV18	TRBJ1-1	TRBD1	-
TGCGCCAGCAGCTTACAGGGTATCCGGGACGAGCAGTACTTC	CASSLQGIRDEQYF	TRBV5-1	TRBJ2-7	-	-
TGTGCCAGCAGTGTCCCCCCGCCTAGCGGGCCACGAAGTAATGAGCAGTTCTTC	CASSVPPPSGPRSNEQFF	TRBV2	TRBJ2-1	TRBD2	-
TGCGCCAGCAGCCAAGTCGGGCGGGGGAGCTCTGGGGCCAACGTCCTGACTTTC	CASSQVGRGSSGANVLTF	TRBV4-1	TRBJ2-6	TRBD2	once
TGTGCCAGCAGCTCCGGACAGTTAAATCACTATGGCTACACCTTC	CASSSGQLNHYGYTF	TRBV7-8	TRBJ1-2	-	-
TGTGCCAGCAGCCAAGGACAGGGGGTCGTGCAGTTCTTC	CASSQGQGVVQFF	TRBV3-1/TRBV3-2	TRBJ2-1	TRBD1	-
TGTGCCAGTAAACAGGGAGTGGGGAGCTATGGCTACACCTTC	CASKQGVGSYGYTF	TRBV28	TRBJ1-2	-	-
TGTGCCTGGGGGACAGGGGGCAGTAAAGCTTTCTTT	CAWGTGGSKAFF	TRBV30	TRBJ1-1	TRBD1	-
TGTGCCACCGGGACTAGCGGGAGGGTAGATACGCAGTATTTT	CATGTSGRVDTQYF	TRBV10-3	TRBJ2-3	TRBD2	-